Below, one TCR beta chain is given with its context. What it binds is unknown. This sample was taken from a study of T cell responses to AZD1222 COVID-19 vaccine. The CDR3 length is 14 residues. The germline V gene has CDR1 SGHTA and CDR2 FQGNSA. Trimming shortened V by 1 base and J by 7 bases, and 14 bases separated the two germline ends. Profiling relied on immunoSEQ multiplex PCR, and the TCRdb table lists in-frame clones only, not all of them. The sample shows 35,000 or so clones, about 89% of them seen only once. General study findings and limits: White British donors predominated, females outnumbered males, and clonal diversity was possibly underestimated.

The chain links TRBV7-2 to TRBJ2-7; possibly TRBD2 for D (6 bases). The sequenced sample was peripheral blood, obtained on day 0 of AZD1222 vaccination. This TCR was recovered from an adult in good health. The CDR3 DNA reads as TGTGCCAGCAGCTTAGAGGCTAGCGTAGGAGAGCAGTACTTC. Translated, it gives CASSLEASVGEQYF.